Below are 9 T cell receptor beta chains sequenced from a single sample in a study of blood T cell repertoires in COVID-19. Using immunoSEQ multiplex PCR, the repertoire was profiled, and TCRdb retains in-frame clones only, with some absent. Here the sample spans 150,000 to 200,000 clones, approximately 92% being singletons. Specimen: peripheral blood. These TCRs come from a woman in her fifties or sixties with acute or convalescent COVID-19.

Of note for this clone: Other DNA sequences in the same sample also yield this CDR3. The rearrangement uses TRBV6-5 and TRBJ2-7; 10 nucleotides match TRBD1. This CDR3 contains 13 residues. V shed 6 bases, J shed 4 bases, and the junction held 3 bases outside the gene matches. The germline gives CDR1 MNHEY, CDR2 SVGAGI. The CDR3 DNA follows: TGTGCCAGCAGGCCGGGACAGGGGTACGAGCAGTACTTC. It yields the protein CASRPGQGYEQYF.

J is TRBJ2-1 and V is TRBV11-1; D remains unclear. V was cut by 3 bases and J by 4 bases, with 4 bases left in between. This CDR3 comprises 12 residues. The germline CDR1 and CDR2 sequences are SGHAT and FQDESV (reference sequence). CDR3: CASSFHYNEQFF. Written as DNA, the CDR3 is TGTGCCAGCAGCTTCCATTACAATGAGCAGTTCTTC.

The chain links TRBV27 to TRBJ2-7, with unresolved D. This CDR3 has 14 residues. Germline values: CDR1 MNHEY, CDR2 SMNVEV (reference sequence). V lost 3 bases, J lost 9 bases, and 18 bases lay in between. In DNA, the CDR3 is TGTGCCAGCAGTTTTCAGCCCTCAGGATTGGGGCAGTACTTC. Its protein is CASSFQPSGLGQYF.

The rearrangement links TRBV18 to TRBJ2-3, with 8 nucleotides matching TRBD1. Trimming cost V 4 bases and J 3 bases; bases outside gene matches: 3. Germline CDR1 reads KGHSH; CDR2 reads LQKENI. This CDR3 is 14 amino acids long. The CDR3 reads CASSRQGATDTQYF. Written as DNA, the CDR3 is TGTGCCAGCTCACGCCAGGGGGCAACAGATACGCAGTATTTT.

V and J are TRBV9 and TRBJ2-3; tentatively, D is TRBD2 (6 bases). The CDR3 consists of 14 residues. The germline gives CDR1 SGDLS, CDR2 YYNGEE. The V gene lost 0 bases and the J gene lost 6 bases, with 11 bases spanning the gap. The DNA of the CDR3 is TGTGCCAGCAGCGTAGAACCTGGAGGGGATACGCAGTATTTT. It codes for CASSVEPGGDTQYF.

CDR3: CASSPGTGSGANVLTF. CDR3 coding DNA: TGTGCCAGCAGTCCCGGGACAGGGTCCGGGGCCAACGTCCTGACTTTC. The rearrangement links TRBV27 to TRBJ2-6; TRBD1 matches 9 bases. The length of the CDR3 is 16 residues. The V gene end was trimmed by 5 bases and the J gene end by 4 bases; junction bases not matched to a gene: 6. Germline CDR1 is MNHEY and CDR2 is SMNVEV (reference sequence).

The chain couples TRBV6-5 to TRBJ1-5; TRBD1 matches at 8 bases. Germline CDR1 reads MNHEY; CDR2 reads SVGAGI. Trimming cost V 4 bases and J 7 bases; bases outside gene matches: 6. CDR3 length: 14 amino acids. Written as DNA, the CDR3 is TGTGCCAGCAGTTCCCGGACAGGGTCGCAGCCCCAGCATTTT. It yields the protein CASSSRTGSQPQHF.

CDR3 nucleotide sequence: TGTGCCAGCCCCATTTTTAAGAGCGACGGGGAGCTGTTTTTT. Translating it yields CASPIFKSDGELFF. The chain couples TRBV11-2 to TRBJ2-2; D ambiguous. The V gene's germline CDR1 is SGHAT and CDR2 FQNNGV. Trimming stripped 8 bases from V and 7 bases from J, with 17 bases between. The CDR3 contains 14 residues.

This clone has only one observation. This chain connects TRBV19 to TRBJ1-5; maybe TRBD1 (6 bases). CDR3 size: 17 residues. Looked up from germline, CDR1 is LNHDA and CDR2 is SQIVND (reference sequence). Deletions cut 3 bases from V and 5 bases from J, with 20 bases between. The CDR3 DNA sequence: TGTGCCAGTAGTATCGGGGCGGGCAGGGGACCTCATCAGCCCCAGCATTTT. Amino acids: CASSIGAGRGPHQPQHF.